The T cell receptor (beta chain) described here comes from a study of CD8+CD57+ T cells in acquired aplastic anemia. Study-wide context: Isolated CD4+ and CD8+ cells, once sorted, yielded DNA averaging approximately 3 ug. Researchers reported that healthy donors averaged approximately 9.8 million reads for CD4+ cells.

With 3 bases removed from V and 1 base from J, the gap between germline ends came to 9 bases. The CDR3 covers 13 residues. Germline lookup yields CDR1 SQVTM and CDR2 ANQGSEA. TCR beta VDJ and CDR3 profiles were obtained from a genomic DNA template. TCRdb itself ran the reads through MiXCR, one entry per CDR3 protein. This table holds about 190,000 distinct CDR3 sequences, around half found once. The chain joins TRBV29-1 to TRBJ1-1; D gene ambiguous. The sequence derives from a human donor in good health, serving as a control. Sequenced: sorted CD4+, CD8+, or CD8+CD57+ T cells (not recorded which) from PBMCs. The CDR3 protein is CSVESGRNTEAFF. The CDR3 DNA reads as TGCAGCGTTGAGTCAGGCCGGAACACTGAAGCTTTCTTT.